The T cell receptor (beta chain) under discussion was sequenced for a study of human CD8 memory T cell subsets. Researchers made TCR beta libraries via UMI-labeled 5' RACE. From its re-call of the 5' RACE reads, TCRdb lists each CDR3 protein once, without DNA. The repertoire shows 6,500 to 8,000 distinct CDR3 sequences; the top ten hold roughly a quarter. As for this clonotype: No antigen is known for it.

Study findings and constraints: The study sequenced T cell receptor beta chains alone. In the comparison of repertoires, stem-like memory and precursor exhausted T cells overlapped only minimally.

The authors obtained RNA from duplicate vials, each holding about 150,000 sorted CD8+ T cells, for every subset. The CDR3 covers 13 residues. The V gene's germline CDR1 is MNHEY and CDR2 SVGAGI. Material: CD8+ T cells from PBMCs. The V gene is TRBV6-5, the J gene TRBJ1-1; with no DNA, the TCRdb D assignment of TRBD1 cannot be verified. The TCR sequence derives from a human donor in good health. The CDR3 loop is CASKNRGDTEAFF.